This TCR beta chain was documented in a study of blood T cell repertoires in COVID-19. Study in general: Both acute and convalescent COVID-19 samples were obtained from the United States, Italy and Spain. PBMCs, B-cell-depleted T cells, or T cells provided the cDNA or gDNA that made up the material.

Germline V gene lookup returns CDR1 SGHAT and CDR2 FQNNGV. CDR3 length: 13 residues. J gave up 8 bases and V 5 bases, and 3 bases lay outside the gene matches. Original methodology: Amplification from reference gene primers served as the basis for estimated nucleated cell counts. The repertoire was sequenced with immunoSEQ multiplex PCR; TCRdb's copy has only in-frame clones and lacks some. The V and J calls and clone size were taken over from that table, and D and trimming were inferred from the DNA. The profile shows 100,000 to 110,000 clones, 85% of them singletons. The sequencing sample was made of peripheral blood. V usage is TRBV11-2 and J usage is TRBJ2-4; 10 positions match TRBD1. The TCR comes from a man aged 45-60 years with active or convalescent COVID-19. This CDR3 is CASSADRGHIQYF. The CDR3 DNA sequence: TGTGCCAGCAGCGCAGACAGGGGGCACATTCAGTACTTC.